This is a list of T cell receptor beta chains from one sample in a study of blood T cell repertoires in COVID-19. The protocol was immunoSEQ multiplex PCR, while the TCRdb copy is restricted to in-frame clones and leaves out a portion. The sample includes around 180,000 clones, 88% of them seen just once. What was sequenced was peripheral blood. Every receptor here comes from a human donor in a cohort sampled during active COVID-19. The CDR3 runs from the conserved cysteine through the conserved F or W. Each record gives: J gene, D gene, clone size, CDR3 length, V gene, CDR3 protein, CDR3 DNA. The D gene is left open where the match is weak. Clone sizes are given selectively: once, few, many, or a class where the clone is expanded.

TRBJ1-6,.,.,16,TRBV19,CASSILGSSYNSPLHF,TGTGCCAGTAGTATATTGGGGAGCTCCTATAATTCACCCCTCCACTTT
TRBJ2-7,TRBD1,.,15,TRBV7-7,CASSHPGTGVDEQYF,TGTGCTAGCAGCCACCCCGGGACAGGGGTGGACGAGCAGTACTTC
TRBJ1-1,TRBD1,few,15,TRBV5-1,CASSPRQGAGTEAFF,TGCGCCAGCAGCCCACGACAGGGTGCGGGCACTGAAGCTTTCTTT
TRBJ2-7,.,.,13,TRBV6-5,CASSYLGADEQYF,TGTGCCAGCAGTTACCTCGGCGCGGATGAGCAGTACTTC
TRBJ2-5,.,few,18,TRBV23-1,CASSQQTPQVTYQETQYF,TGCGCCAGCAGTCAACAAACCCCACAGGTTACCTACCAAGAGACCCAGTACTTC
TRBJ2-1,.,.,13,TRBV9,CASSVSAVDEQFF,TGTGCCAGCAGCGTGTCCGCGGTCGATGAGCAGTTCTTC
TRBJ1-2,TRBD1,.,14,TRBV7-9,CASSSGTGTDGYTF,TGTGCCAGCAGCTCGGGGACAGGGACGGATGGCTACACCTTC
TRBJ2-3,.,.,15,TRBV9,CASSARGALRDTQYF,TGTGCCAGCAGCGCACGGGGGGCACTGCGGGATACGCAGTATTTT
TRBJ1-3,TRBD1,.,16,TRBV2,CASSSSTRGEGNTIYF,TGTGCCAGCAGTTCATCTACCAGGGGGGAAGGAAACACCATATATTTT
TRBJ2-2,TRBD2,.,18,TRBV11-2,CASSPWGLAERNTGELFF,TGTGCCAGCAGCCCGTGGGGACTAGCGGAACGGAACACCGGGGAGCTGTTTTTT
TRBJ2-7,.,.,15,TRBV6-2/TRBV6-3,CASSLIAGFPYEQYF,TGTGCCAGCAGTTTGATCGCGGGGTTCCCCTACGAGCAGTACTTC
TRBJ2-1,.,.,13,TRBV5-1,CASSYRVNNEQFF,TGCGCCAGCAGCTACCGGGTCAACAATGAGCAGTTCTTC
TRBJ1-2,TRBD1,.,16,TRBV6-5,CASSYSVGTANYGYTF,TGTGCCAGCAGTTACTCGGTGGGGACAGCTAACTATGGCTACACCTTC
TRBJ1-6,.,.,20,TRBV18,CASSRAGALTSYSYNSPLHF,TGTGCCAGCTCGAGGGCGGGGGCCCTTACTTCATACTCTTATAATTCACCCCTCCACTTT
TRBJ2-5,.,.,15,TRBV27,CASKKFRTTQETQYF,TGTGCCAGCAAAAAGTTCCGGACAACTCAAGAGACCCAGTACTTC
TRBJ2-4,.,few,17,TRBV21-1,CASSTLRERGDKNIQYF,TGTGCCAGCAGCACGCTGCGAGAGCGGGGAGACAAAAACATTCAGTACTTC
TRBJ1-1,TRBD1,.,17,TRBV7-9,CASSLGGTGRLNTEAFF,TGTGCCAGCAGCTTGGGGGGGACAGGGCGGCTGAACACTGAAGCTTTCTTT
TRBJ1-2,.,.,13,TRBV28,CASSYDKSYGYTF,TGTGCCAGCAGTTACGACAAGAGCTATGGCTACACCTTC
TRBJ2-7,.,.,12,TRBV25-1,CASSEPCYEQYF,TGTGCCAGCAGTGAACCTTGCTACGAGCAGTACTTC
TRBJ2-3,.,.,11,TRBV7-9,CASSLGADGNF,TGTGCCAGCAGCTTGGGGGCCGACGGGAATTTT